This TCR beta chain was recorded in a study of shared clonotypes between healthy human individuals (dated by TCRdb to 2018 to 2021). With respect to the entire study: The cohort comprised a couple of women and a few men aged 18 to 49 years. For each donor, three plates each were used for CD4 naive and CD4 memory, two plates were used for CD8 naive, and one plate was used for CD8 memory. To estimate repertoire size and how much clonotypes are shared between individuals, the study performed deep sequencing of blood TCR repertoires from a few healthy adults. To increase sequencing depth and limit assay-specific biases, TCR repertoire library preparation and sequencing were carried out by different laboratories using diverse techniques. Leukapheresis yielded between about 0.85 and 9.5 billion PBMCs per donor.

Broader findings and caveats from the paper: Pairwise subsampling led to the expectation that sequencing depth would affect the degree of clonotype sharing among donors. Because the study included only a small number of donors, the genetic and exposure-history diversity represented was limited. Naive subsets generally had larger estimated clonotype richness than memory subsets. Sampling was limited to blood, and TCR repertoires in tissue likely differ from TCR repertoires in blood. Incomplete sequencing was indicated by rarefaction of sorted-subset datasets, despite the large sequencing depth. When a handful of donors were compared, the shared fraction of clonotypes was around 4.6% for naive CD4, approximately 3.3% for naive CD8, 2.3% for memory CD4, and roughly 0.4% for memory CD8. Clonotypes shared by all four sorted-subset donors showed higher generation probabilities than non-shared clonotypes.

The germline V gene supplies CDR1 MNHEY and CDR2 SVGAGI. The CDR3 numbers 12 residues from cysteine through phenylalanine. Of the read, only the CDR3 DNA is kept; its 36 bases are in frame from base 1. V loses 7 bases of germline sequence and J loses 9 bases, and the interval between the two ends is 13 bases. Using the deep immunoSEQ assay, TCR CDR3 regions were amplified from genomic DNA by multiplex PCR. Genomic DNA extracted from each cell subset was distributed evenly over all wells of several immunoSEQ 96-well plates, and each plate served as one replicate. For sorted subsets, each replicate PCR was loaded with about 0.2 ug genomic DNA, equivalent to 25,000 to 30,000 T cell genomes. Purified libraries were measured with a Qubit 3.0 fluorometer, size-checked on a Bioanalyzer 2100, and measured again with the KAPA Library Quantification kit. Every immunoSEQ 96-well plate was sequenced on a separate single-read 150-cycle Illumina NextSeq 550 flow cell. In the authors' own workflow: Because only junctional sequences without quality scores were contained in the immunoSEQ output, filtering matching that applied to full-length reads could not be performed. Sequences were annotated with PyIR, a Python wrapper for IgBLAST v1.9, using IMGT germline references to assign V/J genes and CDR3. Any read was removed if the V/J assignment was weak (E-value above 1e-6), the CDR3 was missing, or the read contained stop codons, out-of-frame junctions, or ambiguous translated residues. A V3J clonotype was defined by an identical inferred V gene, J gene, and CDR3 amino acid sequence. Percentage overlap between repertoires was computed as shared unique clonotypes divided by the size of the smaller repertoire. Richness of each repertoire was evaluated using RTK rarefaction, the Chao1 estimator, and Recon v2.1 estimates of unobserved clonotypes. For all TCRbeta clonotypes obtained by the gDNA method from a handful of donors, generation probabilities were computed with OLGA. As stored in TCRdb, this immuneACCESS dataset retains in-frame rearrangements with V and J assigned. A fraction of the clones does not appear; measured against another copy, unresolved V genes explain less than half of the discrepancy, and the remainder lacks a known reason. V, J and clone size are taken as reported in that table, and D and trimming were inferred from the DNA itself. The sample table lists roughly 1,500,000 clones, 95% to 99% of them with a count of one. Together, the top ten hold approximately 0.45% of the sample.

Details on this clone: The clone's antigen remains unknown. No much larger clonotype is one base removed from it; base qualities were not supplied.

The donors were healthy, HIV-negative adults who had no recently reported acute infections or vaccinations. Every donor was a Caucasian adult residing in Nashville, Tennessee, USA. CD4+ T cells were enriched by magnetic negative selection; naive cells were then positively selected on CD45RA, and the negative fraction formed the memory subset. Blood was obtained by leukapheresis, after which PBMCs were separated by Ficoll-Histopaque density gradient centrifugation and cryopreserved in liquid nitrogen vapor phase. Purity and quantity of every magnetically sorted T cell population were checked by analytical flow cytometry. Genomic DNA was isolated from each sorted fraction and quantified by UV absorbance on a Nanodrop 2000c.

Sequenced sample: naive CD4+ T cells sorted from blood. The sample's cell subset or site label, decoded: CD45RA+ positively selected. This clonotype originated in a man aged 25-45 years in good health. In this chain, TRBV6-5 is recombined with TRBJ2-1; too little of a D gene remains to name it. The DNA sequence is as follows: TGTGCCAGCACACCGGGTCTCGGTGAGCAGTTCTTC. It translates as CASTPGLGEQFF.